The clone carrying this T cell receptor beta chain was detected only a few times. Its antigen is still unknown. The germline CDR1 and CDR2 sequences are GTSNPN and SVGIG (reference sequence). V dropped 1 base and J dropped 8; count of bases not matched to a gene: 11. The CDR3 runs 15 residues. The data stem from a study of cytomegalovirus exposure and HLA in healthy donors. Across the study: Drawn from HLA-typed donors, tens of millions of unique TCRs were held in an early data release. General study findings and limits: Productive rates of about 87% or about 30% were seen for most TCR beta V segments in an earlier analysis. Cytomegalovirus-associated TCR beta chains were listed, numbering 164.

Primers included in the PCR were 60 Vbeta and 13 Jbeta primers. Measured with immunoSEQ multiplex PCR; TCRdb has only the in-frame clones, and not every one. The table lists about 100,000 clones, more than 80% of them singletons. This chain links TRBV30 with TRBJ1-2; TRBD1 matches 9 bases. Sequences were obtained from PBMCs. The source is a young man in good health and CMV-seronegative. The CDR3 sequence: CAWSGPRRDREGYTF. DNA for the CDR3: TGTGCCTGGAGTGGTCCCAGACGGGACAGGGAGGGCTACACCTTC.